What follows are 21 T cell receptor beta chains derived from one specimen sequenced in a study of blood T cell repertoires in COVID-19. Using immunoSEQ multiplex PCR, the repertoire was profiled, and TCRdb retains in-frame clones only, with some absent. The sample has around 180,000 clones; around 85% are singletons. Material for sequencing was peripheral blood. These TCRs come from a man at least 80 years old with COVID-19, enrolled during active disease.

The V call is TRBV2, the J call TRBJ2-5; 12 nucleotides align to TRBD1. This CDR3 is 17 amino acids long. J was trimmed by 4 bases and V by 3 bases; bases with no gene match: 9. CDR1 SNHLY and CDR2 FYNNEI come from the germline V gene. The CDR3 bases are TGTGCCAGCAGTGATCGTAAGGGGACAGGGGGCGCAGAGACCCAGTACTTC. Its protein is CASSDRKGTGGAETQYF.

The chain is built from TRBV7-2 and TRBJ1-2; 9 nucleotides align to TRBD1. Germline loops: CDR1 SGHTA, CDR2 FQGNSA. Germline trimming cut 1 base from V and 3 bases from J; bases unmatched to any gene: 6. The CDR3 is 16 residues long. The CDR3 loop is CASSLDGTGSDYGYTF. Here the CDR3 DNA reads TGTGCCAGCAGCTTAGATGGGACAGGGTCTGACTATGGCTACACCTTC.

The chain combines TRBV10-2 with TRBJ2-7, with 7 bases identical to TRBD2. The germline V gene encodes CDR1 WSHSY and CDR2 SAAADI. The CDR3 sequence is 15 residues long. Germline trimming cut 7 bases from V and 0 bases from J; bases unmatched to any gene: 9. This chain's CDR3 is CASTPGLPLSYEQYF. The CDR3 DNA sequence: TGCGCCAGCACACCGGGACTACCGCTCTCCTACGAGCAGTACTTC.

The CDR3 DNA is TGTGCCAGCAGTCAAAGGGGCACTGAAGCTTTCTTT. Protein product: CASSQRGTEAFF. This sequence joins TRBV6-5 and TRBJ1-1; TRBD1 is a possible D gene (5 bases). The V gene lost 5 bases and the J gene lost 4 bases, with 8 bases spanning the gap. Germline V CDR1 and CDR2: MNHEY, SVGAGI. The CDR3 runs 12 residues.

This clone has a single count. The chain couples TRBV6-5 to TRBJ2-7; TRBD1 aligns across 7 bases. This CDR3 has 14 residues. Trimming took 7 bases from V and 2 from J; bases not matched to a gene: 8. Germline V gene data show CDR1 as MNHEY and CDR2 as SVGAGI. The CDR3 is CASNLSQGPYEQYF. In DNA form, the CDR3 reads TGTGCCAGCAATTTGTCACAGGGGCCCTACGAGCAGTACTTC.

This clone was counted once. The chain is built from TRBV5-5 and TRBJ1-2, with 7 bases fitting TRBD1. The CDR3 length is 13 residues. V lost 0 bases to trimming and J lost 8 bases; unmatched junction nucleotides: 4. Germline loops: CDR1 SGHKS, CDR2 YYEKEE (reference sequence). The CDR3 sequence is CASSLDRGGGYTF. CDR3 nucleotide sequence: TGTGCCAGCAGCTTGGACAGGGGTGGAGGCTACACCTTC. Complete variable domain (other parts from reference TRBV5-5 and TRBJ1-2): DAGVTQSPTHLIKTRGQQVTLRCSPISGHKSVSWYQQVLGQGPQFIFQYYEKEERGRGNFPDRFSARQFPNYSSELNVNALLLGDSALYLCASSLDRGGGYTFGSGTRLTVV.

The rearrangement links TRBV6-1 to TRBJ2-7; tentative D call: TRBD1 (5 bases). Germline lookup yields CDR1 MNHNS and CDR2 SASEGT. CDR3 length: 15 amino acids. Trimming cost V 3 bases and J 0 bases, with 12 bases left between them. For the CDR3, the DNA is TGTGCCAGCAGTGAGGCAGGGTTAAGCTCCTACGAGCAGTACTTC. Protein: CASSEAGLSSYEQYF.

This clone was picked up a small number of times. The CDR3 DNA reads TGTGCCAGCAGACTTTGGACAGGGGTGGATTCACCCCTCCACTTT. It translates to CASRLWTGVDSPLHF. The chain employs TRBV2 and TRBJ1-6, with 9 bases fitting TRBD1. The CDR3 is 15 residues long. Per the germline V gene, CDR1 is SNHLY and CDR2 is FYNNEI. V shed 6 bases and J 8 bases; nucleotides not matched to a gene: 8.

The J gene is TRBJ2-2, the V gene TRBV24-1; D is perhaps TRBD1 (6 bases). Germline CDR1 KGHDR, CDR2 SFDVKD. V dropped 3 bases and J dropped 3 bases, with 13 bases sitting between them. This CDR3 region has 16 residues. As DNA, the CDR3 is TGTGCCACCAGTGATGATCGACAGGCTGACACCGGGGAGCTGTTTTTT. It yields the protein CATSDDRQADTGELFF.

In its sample, this clone was seen a few times. The chain uses TRBV3-1 (or the pseudogene TRBV3-2) and TRBJ1-2, with unresolved D. Deletions cut 5 bases from V and 5 bases from J, with 9 bases between. In germline, CDR1 is LGHDT, CDR2 YNNKEL (reference sequence). The CDR3 spans 12 residues. CDR3 in DNA: TGTGCCAGCAGCGACTATAGGTATGGCTACACCTTC. Protein: CASSDYRYGYTF.

Comments on this clone: The sample holds other DNA sequences that translate to the same CDR3. The chain has TRBV3-1 (or the pseudogene TRBV3-2) and TRBJ2-3; D uncertain. Germline V gives CDR1 LGHDT, CDR2 YNNKEL (reference sequence). Trimming shortened V by 2 bases and J by 6 bases, and 3 bases separated the two germline ends. This CDR3 is built from 11 residues. The CDR3 DNA follows: TGTGCCAGCAGCCAACGGGATACGCAGTATTTT. Residues: CASSQRDTQYF.

The rearrangement uses TRBV2 and TRBJ1-2, with 10 bases fitting TRBD1. Trimming at V came to 9 bases and at J to 4 bases, leaving 5 bases not matched to a gene. Germline V CDR1 and CDR2: SNHLY, FYNNEI. CDR3 length: 13 residues. DNA for the CDR3: TGTGCCAGGAGGGACAGGGGAAGCTATGGCTACACCTTC. Its translation: CARRDRGSYGYTF. Filled out from reference TRBV2 and TRBJ1-2, the complete variable domain reads EPEVTQTPSHQVTQMGQEVILRCVPISNHLYFYWYRQILGQKVEFLVSFYNNEISEKSEIFDDQFSVERPDGSNFTLKIRSTKLEDSAMYFCARRDRGSYGYTFGSGTRLTVV.

This sequence joins TRBV6-1 and TRBJ2-2; D gene unclear. Germline assignment: CDR1 MNHNS and CDR2 SASEGT. The CDR3 consists of 14 residues. The V gene lost 2 bases and the J gene lost 4 bases, with 8 bases spanning the gap. The DNA for the CDR3 is TGTGCCAGCAGTGAAATGTGGCTCACCGGGGAGCTGTTTTTT. Translating gives CASSEMWLTGELFF.

The chain links TRBV12-3 or TRBV12-4 to TRBJ2-1; 9 nucleotides match TRBD1. The V gene end was trimmed by 4 bases and the J gene end by 7 bases; junction bases not matched to a gene: 2. The CDR3 runs 13 residues. The CDR3 reads CASSSDRGNEQFF. The DNA of the CDR3 is TGTGCCAGCAGTTCGGACAGGGGAAATGAGCAGTTCTTC.

The genes are TRBV2 and TRBJ1-2; 7 bases fit TRBD1. The ends lost 4 bases at V and 4 bases at J; junction bases unmatched: 6. Per germline, CDR1 SNHLY and CDR2 FYNNEI. This CDR3 comprises 14 residues. CDR3 in amino acids: CASSVGTVLYGYTF. The CDR3 nucleotides read TGTGCCAGCAGTGTGGGGACAGTTCTCTATGGCTACACCTTC.

The rearrangement links TRBV2 to TRBJ1-5; weak D call: TRBD1 (6 bases). V was trimmed by 7 bases and J by 2 bases, leaving 15 bases between them. This CDR3 is 15 amino acids long. The germline V gene encodes CDR1 SNHLY and CDR2 FYNNEI. The CDR3 bases are TGTGCCAGCAAGATACAGGGAATCGGCAATCAGCCCCAGCATTTT. The encoded protein is CASKIQGIGNQPQHF.

This clone was seen a handful of times. Here the CDR3 DNA reads TGTGCCAGCTATAACCCCGGGACAGGCCTTTCCGGGGAGCTGTTTTTT. Translating it yields CASYNPGTGLSGELFF. The chain links TRBV5-4 to TRBJ2-2; the match to TRBD1 covers 8 bases. The junction had 14 bases not matched to a gene; V was cut back by 7 bases and J by 6 bases. Per germline, CDR1 SGHNT and CDR2 YYREEE (reference sequence). This CDR3 has 16 amino acids.

The rearrangement joins TRBV7-8 to TRBJ1-5; D is unresolved. Germline V gene lookup returns CDR1 SGHVS and CDR2 FQNEAQ. This CDR3 comprises 14 residues. Trimming removed 1 base from V and 9 bases from J, with 13 bases in between. CDR3 sequence reads: CASSLGASLGPQHF. In DNA form, the CDR3 reads TGTGCCAGCAGCTTAGGGGCTTCATTGGGGCCCCAGCATTTT.

V usage is TRBV19 and J usage is TRBJ1-6; 11 bases agree with TRBD1. Germline loops: CDR1 LNHDA, CDR2 SQIVND (reference sequence). V lost 2 bases to trimming and J lost 12 bases; unmatched junction nucleotides: 6. CDR3 length: 15 amino acids. The CDR3 DNA is TGTGCCAGTAGTATACCGGGACAGGGGGGATTACCCCTCCACTTT. Protein: CASSIPGQGGLPLHF.

This chain connects TRBV3-1 (or the pseudogene TRBV3-2) to TRBJ1-6, with D maybe TRBD1 (6 bases). The CDR3 has 13 residues. Germline CDR1 reads LGHDT; CDR2 reads YNNKEL (reference sequence). The V and J ends lost 4 bases and 9 bases respectively, with 10 bases between them. CDR3 coding DNA: TGTGCCAGCAGCCCCACGACAGGTTCACCCCTCCACTTT. Amino acids: CASSPTTGSPLHF.

As DNA, the CDR3 is TGTGCCAGCAGCTTTAGCGGGGGGCTCAACACCGGGGAGCTGTTTTTT. This codes for CASSFSGGLNTGELFF. The chain links TRBV11-2 to TRBJ2-2; 10 bases are a match to TRBD2. V shed 3 bases and J 2 bases; nucleotides not matched to a gene: 3. The CDR3 covers 16 residues. Germline loops: CDR1 SGHAT, CDR2 FQNNGV.